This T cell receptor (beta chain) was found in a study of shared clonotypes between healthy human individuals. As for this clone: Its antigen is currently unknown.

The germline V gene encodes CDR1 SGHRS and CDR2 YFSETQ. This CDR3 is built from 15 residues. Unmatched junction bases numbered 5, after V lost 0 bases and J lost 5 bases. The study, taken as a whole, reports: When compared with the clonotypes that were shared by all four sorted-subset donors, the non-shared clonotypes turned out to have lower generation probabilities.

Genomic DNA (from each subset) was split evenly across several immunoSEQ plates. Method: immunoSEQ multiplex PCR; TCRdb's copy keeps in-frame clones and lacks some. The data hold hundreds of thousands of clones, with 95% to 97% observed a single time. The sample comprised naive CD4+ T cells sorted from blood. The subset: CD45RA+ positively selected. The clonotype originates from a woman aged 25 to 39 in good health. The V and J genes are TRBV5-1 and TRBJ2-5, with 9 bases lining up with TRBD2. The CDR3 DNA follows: TGCGCCAGCAGCTTGGAGGCGGGAGGGCACGAGACCCAGTACTTC. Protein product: CASSLEAGGHETQYF.